The 31 T cell receptor beta chains below were found in one sample sequenced in a study of human T cells and chemical hapten exposure. Each CDR3 protein is one row after TCRdb ran MiXCR on the RACE reads. The sample has approximately 260,000 distinct CDR3 sequences; about 9.4% are singletons. The time point: pre-sensitization, week 0. Treatment specified: therapeutic diphenylcyclopropenone sensitization with weekly scalp DPC. The sample consisted of whole blood, taken in connection with sensitization to the hapten diphenylcyclopropenone (DPC). These receptors originate from a woman aged 40 to 50 with alopecia areata. Some clones in this sample may be carry-over from other donors' samples.

This clonotype was seen more than once but under ten times. The genes are TRBV14 and TRBJ1-5, with D unclear. Per germline, CDR1 SGHDN and CDR2 FVKESK. This CDR3 comprises 16 residues. Trimming left V 4 bases short and J 1 base short, with 14 bases between. CDR3 DNA: TGTGCCAGCAGCCGACCCGGCCCATTGAGCAATCAGCCCCAGCATTTT. The encoded protein is CASSRPGPLSNQPQHF.

The chain joins TRBV12-3 or TRBV12-4 to TRBJ1-1; 9 nucleotides agree with TRBD1. This CDR3 spans 14 amino acids. The junction had 9 bases not matched to a gene; V was cut back by 6 bases and J by 7 bases. The CDR3 DNA reads as TGTGCCAGCAGGCCGGGACAGGGAGGCGGTGAAGCTTTCTTT. It yields the protein CASRPGQGGGEAFF.

V is TRBV15 and J is TRBJ1-6; D is unclear. Trimming left V 0 bases short and J 12 bases short, with 9 bases between. The CDR3 sequence is 13 residues long. Germline V gene data show CDR1 as LNHNV and CDR2 as YYDKDF (reference sequence). The CDR3 region has the DNA TGTGCCACCAGCAGAGATCAAATTGAACCCCTCCACTTT. Amino acids: CATSRDQIEPLHF.

This clonotype was counted many times. This chain uses TRBV12-3 or TRBV12-4 with TRBJ2-2, with 8 nucleotides matching TRBD1. Trimming at V came to 5 bases and at J to 6 bases, leaving 2 bases not matched to a gene. The CDR3 sequence is 13 residues long. The CDR3 protein is CASSPDRAGELFF. The DNA of the CDR3 is TGTGCCAGCAGTCCGGACAGGGCCGGGGAGCTGTTTTTT.

The chain recombines TRBV20-1 with TRBJ2-7, with 8 bases fitting TRBD1. The CDR3 loop spans 14 amino acids. The germline gives CDR1 DFQATT, CDR2 SNEGSKA (reference sequence). The V and J ends lost 6 bases and 3 bases, in that order; junction bases with no gene match: 10. The CDR3 sequence: CSAPNQGAGYEQYF. Written as DNA, the CDR3 is TGCAGTGCACCTAACCAGGGGGCAGGCTACGAGCAGTACTTC.

This clonotype was observed a handful of times. The chain carries TRBV12-3 or TRBV12-4 and TRBJ1-3; D is unclear. Trimming cost V 6 bases and J 4 bases, with 13 bases left between them. The CDR3 has 14 amino acids. This CDR3 is CASRKGIRGNTIYF. CDR3 coding DNA: TGTGCCAGCAGAAAAGGGATTCGAGGAAACACCATATATTTT.

The rearrangement joins TRBV4-1 to TRBJ2-3; TRBD1 matches 11 bases. V lost 4 bases and J lost 5; bases outside the gene matches: 11. The CDR3 is made up of 17 amino acids. Per the germline V gene, CDR1 is MGHRA and CDR2 is YSYEKL. The CDR3 reads CASSPGQGAIFKDTQYF. The DNA for the CDR3 is TGCGCCAGCAGCCCAGGACAGGGGGCGATTTTTAAAGATACGCAGTATTTT.

Many counts were recorded for this clonotype. The chain carries TRBV2 and TRBJ2-1; D is undetermined. The germline gives CDR1 SNHLY, CDR2 FYNNEI. The germline V and J ends were trimmed by 8 bases and 0 bases, with 11 bases remaining between them. The CDR3 length is 14 residues. CDR3 residues: CASGVSRSYNEQFF. The CDR3 region has the DNA TGTGCCAGCGGGGTTTCCCGCTCCTACAATGAGCAGTTCTTC.

This clonotype showed up just a few times. The gene calls are TRBV20-1 and TRBJ2-4; TRBD2 aligns across 10 bases. This CDR3 is 18 amino acids long. Germline CDR1 is DFQATT and CDR2 is SNEGSKA (reference sequence). J lost 0 bases, V lost 4 bases, and 12 bases had no gene match. The CDR3 sequence is CSANPGLAEPLAKNIQYF. The CDR3 region has the DNA TGCAGTGCTAACCCCGGACTAGCGGAGCCACTAGCCAAAAACATTCAGTACTTC.

This clonotype has a count of ten or more. The V gene is TRBV29-1, the J gene TRBJ1-1; weak D call: TRBD1 (5 bases). The CDR3 is 14 residues long. V gave up 6 bases and J gave up 0 bases, with 14 bases separating them. CDR1 is SQVTM, CDR2 ANQGSEA, per germline. The chain's CDR3 is CSVGRQSMNTEAFF. CDR3 bases: TGCAGCGTAGGTCGACAGAGTATGAACACTGAAGCTTTCTTT.

This chain connects TRBV7-2 to TRBJ2-7; D gene unclear. The CDR3 runs to 12 residues. V lost 0 bases and J lost 4, with 4 bases in between. Germline V gene lookup returns CDR1 SGHTA and CDR2 FQGNSA. In DNA, the CDR3 is TGTGCCAGCAGCTTAGCAGAATACGAGCAGTACTTC. Translated, it gives CASSLAEYEQYF.

The sample holds a few counts of this clonotype. V is TRBV7-9 and J is TRBJ1-2, with TRBD1 as a possible D gene (6 bases). Trimming cost V 5 bases and J 2 bases, with 12 bases left between them. The CDR3 is made up of 14 amino acids. CDR1 and CDR2 (germline): SEHNR, FQNEAQ (reference sequence). CDR3 sequence (DNA): TGTGCCAGCAGCCCAGGGGACCGAAACTATGGCTACACCTTC. It yields the protein CASSPGDRNYGYTF. The full variable domain, completed using reference TRBV7-9 and TRBJ1-2, is DTGVSQNPRHKITKRGQNVTFRCDPISEHNRLYWYRQTLGQGPEFLTYFQNEAQLEKSRLLSDRFSAERPKGSFSTLEIQRTEQGDSAMYLCASSPGDRNYGYTFGSGTRLTVV.

Ten or more counts support this clonotype. This chain connects TRBV27 to TRBJ2-1; D gene uncertain. This CDR3 has 14 residues. The V gene lost 5 bases and the J gene lost 9 bases, with 17 bases spanning the gap. Germline V CDR1 and CDR2: MNHEY, SMNVEV (reference sequence). Here the CDR3 reads CASSQRYGFGEQFF. CDR3 DNA: TGTGCCAGCAGTCAGAGGTACGGGTTTGGTGAGCAGTTCTTC.

This clonotype showed up just a few times. The chain employs TRBV6-5 and TRBJ1-2; TRBD1 matches 9 bases. This CDR3 comprises 17 residues. Trimming at V came to 2 bases and at J to 5 bases, leaving 12 bases not matched to a gene. Germline V lookup: CDR1 MNHEY, CDR2 SVGAGI. The CDR3 region is CASSYRYPGQGGYGYTF. The CDR3 nucleotides are TGTGCCAGCAGTTACCGTTATCCGGGACAGGGAGGTTATGGCTACACCTTC.

The chain carries TRBV7-2 and TRBJ2-5; TRBD2 matches at 7 bases. The germline V gene encodes CDR1 SGHTA and CDR2 FQGNSA. This CDR3 contains 14 residues. V dropped 1 base and J dropped 2; count of bases not matched to a gene: 1. The CDR3, as DNA: TGTGCCAGCAGCTTAGGGGACTATCAAGAGACCCAGTACTTC. This encodes CASSLGDYQETQYF.

The table lists this clonotype with a few counts. The rearrangement uses TRBV9 and TRBJ2-7; 12 bases match TRBD1. Germline CDR1 is SGDLS and CDR2 is YYNGEE. The V gene end was trimmed by 3 bases and the J gene end by 6 bases; junction bases not matched to a gene: 7. The CDR3 has 15 amino acids. Here the CDR3 reads CASSAGQGAWGEQYF. The DNA for the CDR3 is TGTGCCAGCAGCGCGGGACAGGGGGCTTGGGGCGAGCAGTACTTC.

In its sample, this clonotype was seen many times. This chain links TRBV11-2 with TRBJ2-1, with D possibly TRBD1 on 7 matching bases. This CDR3 contains 16 residues. Trimming pared 5 bases from V and 4 bases from J, leaving 18 bases between. The germline CDR1 and CDR2 sequences are SGHAT and FQNNGV. The CDR3 reads CASSPPRGAMYNEQFF. The CDR3 nucleotides read TGTGCCAGCAGCCCACCCAGGGGGGCTATGTACAATGAGCAGTTCTTC. Supplemented by reference TRBV11-2 and TRBJ2-1, the full variable domain reads EAGVAQSPRYKIIEKRQSVAFWCNPISGHATLYWYQQILGQGPKLLIQFQNNGVVDDSQLPKDRFSAERLKGVDSTLKIQPAKLEDSAVYLCASSPPRGAMYNEQFFGPGTRLTVL.

The chain joins TRBV6-5 to TRBJ1-2; D remains unclear. The germline V gene has CDR1 MNHEY and CDR2 SVGAGI. CDR3 length: 14 residues. Trimming removed 0 bases at V and 2 bases at J, with 7 bases between. CDR3 amino acids: CASSYSGRNYGYTF. DNA of the CDR3: TGTGCCAGCAGTTACTCCGGACGGAACTATGGCTACACCTTC.

The table lists this clonotype with many counts. The CDR3 reads CASSLTQAHEQYF. The CDR3 DNA sequence: TGTGCCAGCAGCTTAACCCAGGCCCACGAGCAGTACTTC. The V and J genes are TRBV7-6 and TRBJ2-7; D is unclear. Trimming removed 2 bases from V and 5 bases from J, with 10 bases in between. Germline CDR1 is SGHVS and CDR2 is FNYEAQ. There are 13 residues in the CDR3.

In its sample, this clonotype was seen a few times. V and J are TRBV28 and TRBJ2-7; 8 bases are shared with TRBD1. The length of the CDR3 is 15 residues. Unmatched junction bases numbered 12, after V lost 4 bases and J lost 7 bases. Germline V gene sequence: CDR1 MDHEN, CDR2 SYDVKM. Here the CDR3 reads CASSSVSTGVWEQYF. The CDR3 nucleotides read TGTGCCAGCAGTTCCGTATCGACAGGGGTATGGGAGCAGTACTTC.

The V and J genes are TRBV28 and TRBJ2-6; 7 nucleotides match TRBD2. Germline V lookup: CDR1 MDHEN, CDR2 SYDVKM. This CDR3 is built from 18 residues. Trimming removed 7 bases from V and 1 base from J; junction bases left unmatched: 13. In DNA, the CDR3 is TGTGCCAGCAAGACCCCTCACGGGGGACTATCTGGGGCCAACGTCCTGACTTTC. It yields the protein CASKTPHGGLSGANVLTF.

This chain joins TRBV4-3 and TRBJ2-1; D is possibly TRBD1 or TRBD2 (7 bases each). Per the germline V gene, CDR1 is LGHNA and CDR2 is YSLEER. The CDR3 has 15 residues. Trimming took 0 bases from V and 10 from J, leaving 16 bases between them. Here the CDR3 reads CASSQDRGGPFEQFF. CDR3 sequence (DNA): TGCGCCAGCAGCCAAGACAGGGGGGGGCCATTCGAGCAGTTCTTC.

This clonotype occurred a few times. V is TRBV6-5 and J is TRBJ2-3; 12 bases are shared with TRBD2. J gave up 4 bases and V 5 bases, and 10 bases lay outside the gene matches. The CDR3 totals 17 residues. The germline gives CDR1 MNHEY, CDR2 SVGAGI. Written as DNA, the CDR3 is TGTGCCAGCAGTCCTAGCGGGAGGGCCGTTCCACCAGATACGCAGTATTTT. Its protein product is CASSPSGRAVPPDTQYF.

In its sample, this clonotype was seen a few times. This sequence joins TRBV9 and TRBJ1-6; 10 nucleotides agree with TRBD1. Trimming removed 5 bases from V and 6 bases from J; junction bases left unmatched: 5. The CDR3 contains 15 residues. Per the germline V gene, CDR1 is SGDLS and CDR2 is YYNGEE. DNA of the CDR3: TGTGCCAGCAGTGACCGGGACAGGGGTAATTCACCCCTCCACTTT. Amino acids: CASSDRDRGNSPLHF. The entire variable domain, with the rest obtained from reference TRBV9 and TRBJ1-6, is as follows: DSGVTQTPKHLITATGQRVTLRCSPRSGDLSVYWYQQSLDQGLQFLIQYYNGEERAKGNILERFSAQQFPDLHSELNLSSLELGDSALYFCASSDRDRGNSPLHFGNGTRLTVT.

V is TRBV20-1 and J is TRBJ2-7; perhaps TRBD2 as D (6 bases). The V end was cut by 5 bases, the J end by 3 bases, with 17 bases between. Germline V lookup: CDR1 DFQATT, CDR2 SNEGSKA (reference sequence). The CDR3 sequence is 14 residues long. CDR3 coding DNA: TGCAGTGCTCGACGTAATGGCGGGAACTACGAGCAGTACTTC. This translates into CSARRNGGNYEQYF.

This clonotype was recorded at least ten times. The chain recombines TRBV20-1 with TRBJ1-2, with D hard to call. The CDR3 spans 13 residues. Trimming took 3 bases from V and 0 from J, leaving 8 bases between them. Germline loops: CDR1 DFQATT, CDR2 SNEGSKA (reference sequence). DNA of the CDR3: TGCAGTGCTAGTGGATCCTCTAACTATGGCTACACCTTC. It is translated as CSASGSSNYGYTF.

The rearrangement uses TRBV12-3 or TRBV12-4 and TRBJ1-5, with TRBD1 matching over 7 bases. This CDR3 spans 14 amino acids. Trimming removed 6 bases from V and 7 bases from J; junction bases left unmatched: 9. The CDR3 reads CASSRDSLYQPQHF. For the CDR3, the DNA is TGTGCCAGCAGCCGGGACAGCCTATACCAGCCCCAGCATTTT.

In this sample, this clonotype turned up a few times. The chain uses TRBV7-3 and TRBJ2-5; 9 bases match TRBD2. V lost 5 bases, J lost 3 bases, and 7 bases stayed unmatched. The CDR3 totals 15 residues. Germline V gene data show CDR1 as SGHTA and CDR2 as FQGTGA. The CDR3 nucleotides read TGTGCCAGCAGCCAGCAGACTAGCGGCAAAGAGACCCAGTACTTC. It specifies CASSQQTSGKETQYF.

This clonotype appeared a few times. V is TRBV20-1 and J is TRBJ2-3; D unresolved. Germline V gene sequence: CDR1 DFQATT, CDR2 SNEGSKA (reference sequence). The CDR3 extends over 12 amino acids. The V and J ends lost 0 bases and 2 bases respectively, with 3 bases between them. This CDR3 reads CSAREVTDTQYF. CDR3 bases: TGCAGTGCTAGAGAAGTCACAGATACGCAGTATTTT.

This rearrangement joins TRBV28 to TRBJ1-1; D possibly corresponds to TRBD1 (6 bases). Germline CDR1 and CDR2: MDHEN and SYDVKM. V was cut by 7 bases and J by 0 bases, with 18 bases left in between. The CDR3 spans 16 residues. CDR3 bases: TGTGCCAGCATTAGCGGGGGCCTAGATATGAACACTGAAGCTTTCTTT. This translates into CASISGGLDMNTEAFF.

This clonotype was detected ten times or more. The chain is built from TRBV29-1 and TRBJ1-2; no clear D. V lost 4 bases and J 0 bases, leaving 6 bases between the germline ends. The germline CDR1 and CDR2 sequences are SQVTM and ANQGSEA. The CDR3 is 12 amino acids. The CDR3 DNA is TGCAGCGTTGGCGGATCTAACTATGGCTACACCTTC. It is translated as CSVGGSNYGYTF.